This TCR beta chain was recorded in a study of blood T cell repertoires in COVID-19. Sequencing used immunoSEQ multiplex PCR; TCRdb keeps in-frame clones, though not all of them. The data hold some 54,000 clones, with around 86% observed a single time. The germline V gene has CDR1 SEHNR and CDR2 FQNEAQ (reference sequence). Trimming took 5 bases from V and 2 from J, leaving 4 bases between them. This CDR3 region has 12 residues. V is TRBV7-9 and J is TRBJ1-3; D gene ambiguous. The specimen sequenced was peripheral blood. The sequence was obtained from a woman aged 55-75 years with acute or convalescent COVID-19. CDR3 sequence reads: CASSQTGNTIYF. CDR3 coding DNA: TGTGCCAGCAGCCAAACTGGAAACACCATATATTTT.